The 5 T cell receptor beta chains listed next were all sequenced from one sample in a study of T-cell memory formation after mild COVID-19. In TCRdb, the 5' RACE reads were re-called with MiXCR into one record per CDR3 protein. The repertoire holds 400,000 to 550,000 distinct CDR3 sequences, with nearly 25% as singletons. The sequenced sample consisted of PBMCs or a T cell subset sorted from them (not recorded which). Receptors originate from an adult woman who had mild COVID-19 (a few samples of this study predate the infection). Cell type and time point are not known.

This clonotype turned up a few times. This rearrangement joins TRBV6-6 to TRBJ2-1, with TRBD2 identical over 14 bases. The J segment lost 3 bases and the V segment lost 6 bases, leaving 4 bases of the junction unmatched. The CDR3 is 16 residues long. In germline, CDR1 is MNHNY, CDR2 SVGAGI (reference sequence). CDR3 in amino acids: CASRPTSGGVYNEQFF. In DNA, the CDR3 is TGTGCCAGCAGACCGACTAGCGGGGGGGTCTACAATGAGCAGTTCTTC.

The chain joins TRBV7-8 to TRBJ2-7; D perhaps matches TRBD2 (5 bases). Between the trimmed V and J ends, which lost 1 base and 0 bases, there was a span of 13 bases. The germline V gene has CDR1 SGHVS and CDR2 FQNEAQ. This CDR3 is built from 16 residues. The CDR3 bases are TGTGCCAGCAGCTTAGTAGTAGCGCGTGTCTCCTACGAGCAGTACTTC. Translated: CASSLVVARVSYEQYF.

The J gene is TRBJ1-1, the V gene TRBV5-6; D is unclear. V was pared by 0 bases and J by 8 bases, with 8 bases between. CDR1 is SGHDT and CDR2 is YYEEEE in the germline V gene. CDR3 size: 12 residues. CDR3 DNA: TGTGCCAGCAGCTTGGGAAGGGCCGAAGCTTTCTTT. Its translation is CASSLGRAEAFF.

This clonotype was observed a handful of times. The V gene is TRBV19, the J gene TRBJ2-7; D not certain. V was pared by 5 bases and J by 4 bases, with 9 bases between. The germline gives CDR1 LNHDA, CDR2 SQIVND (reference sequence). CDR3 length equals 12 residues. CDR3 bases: TGTGCCAGTAGTCCGGACGAATACGAGCAGTACTTC. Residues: CASSPDEYEQYF.

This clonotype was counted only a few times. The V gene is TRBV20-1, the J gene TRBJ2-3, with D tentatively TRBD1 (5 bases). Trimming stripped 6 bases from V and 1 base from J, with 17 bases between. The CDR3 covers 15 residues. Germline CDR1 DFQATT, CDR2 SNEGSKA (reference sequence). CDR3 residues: CSAYDQGWGTDTQYF. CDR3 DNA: TGCAGTGCGTACGATCAGGGCTGGGGCACAGATACGCAGTATTTT.